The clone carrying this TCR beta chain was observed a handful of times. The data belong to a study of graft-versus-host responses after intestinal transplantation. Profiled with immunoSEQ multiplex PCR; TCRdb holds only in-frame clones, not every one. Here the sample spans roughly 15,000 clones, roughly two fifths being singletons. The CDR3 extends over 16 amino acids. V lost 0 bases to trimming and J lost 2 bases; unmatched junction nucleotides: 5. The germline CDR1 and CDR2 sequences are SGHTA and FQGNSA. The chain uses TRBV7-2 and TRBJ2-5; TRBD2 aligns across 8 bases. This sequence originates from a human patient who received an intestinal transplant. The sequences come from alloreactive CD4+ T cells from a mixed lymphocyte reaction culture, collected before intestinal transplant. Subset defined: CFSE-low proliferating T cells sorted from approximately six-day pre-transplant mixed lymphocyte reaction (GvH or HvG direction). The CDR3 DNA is TGTGCCAGCAGCTTAGCGGTGGCGGGGGGACAAGAGACCCAGTACTTC. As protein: CASSLAVAGGQETQYF.